Listed below are T cell receptor beta chains from one sample, sequenced in a study of T-cell reconstitution after alpha-beta-depleted transplantation in children. TCRdb recomputed calls from the PCR reads with MiXCR, one row per CDR3 protein. Of 450,000 to 550,000 distinct CDR3 sequences listed, roughly 11% are singletons. The sequences come from PBMCs, mostly from graft donor cells, collected 180 days after TCRalphabeta/CD19-depleted stem cell transplant. The receptor source for this set is a female patient aged 2-10 years who had a stem cell transplant for aplastic anemia, so the T cells may come from the graft donor. CDR3s include the opening cysteine and the closing phenylalanine or tryptophan. The D gene is left open where the match is weak. Size is omitted from some rows. Given values are once, few, many or a class for expanded clones.

15,few,.,TRBV5-6,TRBJ2-7,CASSSRPGGNYEQYF,TGTGCCAGCAGCTCCCGGCCAGGGGGGAACTACGAGCAGTACTTC
17,few,TRBD1,TRBV20-1,TRBJ2-2,CSARPPGGQGVTGELFF,TGCAGTGCTAGGCCCCCTGGGGGACAGGGGGTCACCGGGGAGCTGTTTTTT
13,few,TRBD1,TRBV28,TRBJ2-7,CASSLDRGNEQYF,TGTGCCAGCAGTTTAGACAGGGGGAACGAGCAGTACTTC
14,many,.,TRBV15,TRBJ1-1,CATSRRGSPVVTFF,TGTGCCACCAGCAGGAGAGGCTCCCCCGTTGTGACTTTCTTT
14,few,.,TRBV7-9,TRBJ2-1,CASSGSSSDNEQFF,TGTGCCAGCAGCGGGAGTTCTTCGGACAATGAGCAGTTCTTC
16,few,TRBD2,TRBV28,TRBJ2-1,CASSFLADPIRNEQFF,TGTGCCAGCAGTTTCCTAGCGGACCCTATTCGCAATGAGCAGTTCTTC
12,.,.,TRBV20-1,TRBJ2-5,CSARGKQETQYF,TGCAGTGCTAGAGGGAAACAAGAGACCCAGTACTTC
13,few,.,TRBV7-9,TRBJ2-1,CASSLDLGNEQFF,TGTGCCAGCAGCTTAGACCTCGGGAATGAGCAGTTCTTC
15,.,.,TRBV29-1,TRBJ2-5,CSVEKTGVVQETQYF,TGCAGCGTTGAAAAGACGGGCGTAGTACAAGAGACCCAGTACTTC
13,few,.,TRBV6-2/TRBV6-3,TRBJ1-1,CASSYERLTEAFF,TGTGCCAGCAGTTACGAAAGGCTTACTGAAGCTTTCTTT
18,.,TRBD2,TRBV11-2,TRBJ2-1,CASSFRTSGSRWYNEQFF,TGTGCCAGCAGCTTTAGGACTAGCGGGAGTCGGTGGTACAATGAGCAGTTCTTC
15,few,TRBD2,TRBV6-2/TRBV6-3,TRBJ2-1,CASSVAREGNNEQFF,TGTGCCAGCAGCGTAGCCAGGGAGGGGAACAATGAGCAGTTCTTC
16,.,TRBD2,TRBV6-4,TRBJ2-1,CASSDSPLAGEGEQFF,TGTGCCAGCAGTGACTCTCCCCTAGCGGGAGAAGGTGAGCAGTTCTTC
16,few,.,TRBV5-6,TRBJ2-2,CASSLAGITNTGELFF,TGTGCCAGCAGCTTGGCCGGGATTACGAACACCGGGGAGCTGTTTTTT
15,few,.,TRBV9,TRBJ1-2,CASSAFEAGWDGYTF,TGTGCCAGCAGCGCCTTTGAGGCGGGCTGGGATGGCTACACCTTC
13,.,.,TRBV4-3,TRBJ2-2,CASSQVAPGELFF,TGCGCCAGCAGCCAAGTAGCCCCCGGGGAGCTGTTTTTT
12,few,.,TRBV28,TRBJ2-7,CASSVRPYEQYF,TGTGCCAGCAGTGTCAGACCCTACGAGCAGTACTTC
16,few,.,TRBV27,TRBJ2-7,CASSWHLTKGGYEQYF,TGTGCCAGCAGCTGGCACCTCACTAAAGGGGGCTACGAGCAGTACTTC
16,few,.,TRBV12-3/TRBV12-4,TRBJ2-2,CASSLVWGRGTGELFF,TGTGCCAGCAGTTTGGTCTGGGGAAGGGGCACCGGGGAGCTGTTTTTT
17,.,TRBD1,TRBV7-8,TRBJ2-3,CASSFTPDRGEGYTQYF,TGTGCCAGCAGCTTCACGCCGGACAGGGGCGAAGGCTATACGCAGTATTTT
17,few,.,TRBV14,TRBJ2-3,CASSQDRGTTSTDTQYF,TGTGCCAGCAGCCAAGATCGCGGGACAACTAGCACAGATACGCAGTATTTT
15,.,.,TRBV7-2,TRBJ2-3,CASSLLGNRIDTQYF,TGTGCCAGCAGCTTACTGGGGAATAGAATAGATACGCAGTATTTT
15,few,TRBD1,TRBV19,TRBJ2-4,CASSIAGTGFLIQYF,TGTGCCAGTAGTATTGCCGGGACAGGGTTTCTCATTCAGTACTTC
15,.,TRBD2,TRBV5-1,TRBJ2-1,CASSLSGFSYNEQFF,TGCGCCAGCAGCCTTAGCGGGTTCTCCTACAATGAGCAGTTCTTC
19,.,TRBD1,TRBV24-1,TRBJ2-1,CATSDFGDPGQGSYNEQFF,TGTGCCACCAGTGATTTTGGGGATCCGGGACAGGGATCCTACAATGAGCAGTTCTTC
13,.,.,TRBV7-9,TRBJ2-1,CASSLATFGEQFF,TGTGCCAGCAGCTTAGCGACCTTTGGGGAGCAGTTCTTC
16,.,TRBD1,TRBV10-1,TRBJ2-2,CASNEGQGVNTGELFF,TGCGCCAGCAATGAAGGACAGGGGGTGAACACCGGGGAGCTGTTTTTT
12,.,.,TRBV4-3,TRBJ1-1,CASSQGSMEAFF,TGCGCCAGCAGCCAAGGCTCGATGGAAGCTTTCTTT
15,many,TRBD1,TRBV11-2,TRBJ2-2,CASSLTGGITGELFF,TGTGCCAGCAGCTTGACAGGGGGCATTACCGGGGAGCTGTTTTTT
14,many,TRBD1,TRBV29-1,TRBJ2-7,CSVDSWDRAHEQYF,TGCAGCGTTGATAGTTGGGACAGAGCCCACGAGCAGTACTTC
14,many,.,TRBV12-3/TRBV12-4,TRBJ1-5,CASSLRRVNQPQHF,TGTGCCAGCAGTTTGCGCAGGGTCAATCAGCCCCAGCATTTT
15,many,.,TRBV6-4,TRBJ2-1,CASSMRTASYNEQFF,TGTGCCAGCAGTATGCGGACCGCCTCCTACAATGAGCAGTTCTTC
15,.,.,TRBV27,TRBJ2-1,CASSLTSRAYNEQFF,TGTGCCAGCAGTTTAACTAGTAGGGCCTACAATGAGCAGTTCTTC
15,.,.,TRBV28,TRBJ1-3,CASTTGRNSGNTIYF,TGTGCCAGCACCACGGGACGGAACTCTGGAAACACCATATATTTT
17,.,TRBD2,TRBV20-1,TRBJ2-1,CCARDEAGGEGVNEQFF,TGCTGTGCTAGAGATGAAGCGGGAGGAGAAGGGGTCAATGAGCAGTTCTTC
13,.,.,TRBV15,TRBJ2-5,CATSIGGQETQYF,TGTGCCACCAGTATAGGGGGACAAGAGACCCAGTACTTC
13,few,.,TRBV20-1,TRBJ2-1,CSARGGWDNEQFF,TGCAGTGCTAGGGGGGGATGGGACAATGAGCAGTTCTTC
15,few,.,TRBV28,TRBJ1-2,CASSPLLYTAYGYTF,TGTGCCAGCAGCCCGCTCCTCTATACGGCCTATGGCTACACCTTC
16,.,TRBD2,TRBV7-3,TRBJ2-1,CASSLRGLAVSNEQFF,TGTGCCAGCAGCTTACGGGGACTAGCGGTATCAAATGAGCAGTTCTTC
15,few,TRBD2,TRBV7-2,TRBJ2-2,CASTLGLAGAGELFF,TGTGCCAGCACCCTGGGACTAGCGGGAGCCGGGGAGCTGTTTTTT
13,few,.,TRBV29-1,TRBJ1-2,CSVEEGIVAGYTF,TGCAGCGTTGAAGAGGGGATAGTCGCTGGCTACACCTTC
15,.,TRBD1,TRBV5-1,TRBJ1-3,CASSETGGSGNTIYF,TGCGCCAGCAGCGAGACAGGGGGCTCTGGAAACACCATATATTTT
12,.,.,TRBV5-5,TRBJ2-4,CASSFRPDIQYF,TGTGCCAGCAGCTTTCGGCCTGACATTCAGTACTTC
17,few,.,TRBV20-1,TRBJ2-3,CSARADEREPLPDTQYF,TGCAGTGCTAGAGCAGACGAACGGGAGCCGCTCCCAGATACGCAGTATTTT
14,.,.,TRBV28,TRBJ2-1,CASSGTYDYNEQFF,TGTGCCAGCAGTGGAACTTACGACTACAATGAGCAGTTCTTC
13,many,.,TRBV5-1,TRBJ1-1,CASSFRNGPEAFF,TGCGCCAGCAGCTTCAGGAACGGCCCTGAAGCTTTCTTT
16,few,.,TRBV15,TRBJ1-5,CATSRLPLAAYQPQHF,TGTGCCACCAGCAGATTACCGCTGGCCGCGTACCAGCCCCAGCATTTT
14,.,.,TRBV5-1,TRBJ1-1,CASSLAAGQTEAFF,TGCGCCAGCAGCTTGGCAGCGGGGCAGACTGAAGCTTTCTTT
14,few,TRBD2,TRBV15,TRBJ2-7,CATKIQTGRAEQYF,TGTGCCACCAAAATTCAAACGGGGAGGGCGGAGCAGTACTTC
14,.,TRBD2,TRBV30,TRBJ2-5,CAWSVRLARQTQYF,TGTGCCTGGAGTGTACGACTAGCCAGGCAGACCCAGTACTTC
17,.,.,TRBV28,TRBJ2-1,CASSGGRSAIPHNEQFF,TGTGCCAGCAGTGGGGGGCGGAGCGCTATACCCCACAATGAGCAGTTCTTC
18,many,.,TRBV11-3,TRBJ1-1,CASSLGKGQLRRNTEAFF,TGTGCCAGCAGCTTAGGGAAAGGACAGCTACGAAGGAACACTGAAGCTTTCTTT
18,.,TRBD2,TRBV7-2,TRBJ2-3,CASSLTVWREAPADTQYF,TGTGCCAGCAGCTTAACGGTTTGGCGGGAGGCGCCAGCAGATACGCAGTATTTT
14,few,.,TRBV18,TRBJ2-3,CASSKARGLDTQYF,TGTGCCAGCTCAAAGGCCAGGGGTCTGGATACGCAGTATTTT
12,.,.,TRBV29-1,TRBJ2-1,CSVGKYYNEQFF,TGCAGCGTTGGCAAGTACTACAATGAGCAGTTCTTC
15,few,TRBD2,TRBV20-1,TRBJ2-7,CSATLSGRAPYEQYF,TGCAGTGCTACCCTTAGCGGGAGGGCCCCCTACGAGCAGTACTTC
15,.,.,TRBV29-1,TRBJ2-2,CSVEPRSTNTGELFF,TGCAGCGTTGAACCCAGGTCCACGAACACCGGGGAGCTGTTTTTT
14,many,TRBD2,TRBV5-1,TRBJ2-1,CASSLIQTSDVAFF,TGCGCCAGCAGCTTGATCCAGACTAGCGACGTCGCGTTCTTC
14,.,.,TRBV20-1,TRBJ2-7,CSARDRGFSYEQYF,TGCAGTGCGAGGGACCGGGGGTTTTCCTACGAGCAGTACTTC